The clone carrying this TCR beta chain has only a few counts. In TCRdb, the RT-PCR reads were re-called with MiXCR into one record per CDR3 protein. The data hold roughly 160,000 distinct CDR3 sequences, with over 8.5% observed a single time. Germline trimming cut 3 bases from V and 3 bases from J; bases unmatched to any gene: 3. This CDR3 is 15 amino acids long. Germline lookup yields CDR1 MGHRA and CDR2 YSYEKL. The data derive from a study of response to subunit inactivated influenza vaccine. The chain combines TRBV4-1 with TRBJ2-7; 12 positions agree with TRBD2. This TCR derives from a man aged 45 to 75 who received an inactivated influenza vaccine. The sample consisted of CD8+ T cells sorted from PBMCs, taken less than 30 months after vaccination. The CDR3 DNA sequence: TGCGCCAGCAGCCAGGGGACTAGCGGGTTCTACGAGCAGTACTTC. As protein: CASSQGTSGFYEQYF.